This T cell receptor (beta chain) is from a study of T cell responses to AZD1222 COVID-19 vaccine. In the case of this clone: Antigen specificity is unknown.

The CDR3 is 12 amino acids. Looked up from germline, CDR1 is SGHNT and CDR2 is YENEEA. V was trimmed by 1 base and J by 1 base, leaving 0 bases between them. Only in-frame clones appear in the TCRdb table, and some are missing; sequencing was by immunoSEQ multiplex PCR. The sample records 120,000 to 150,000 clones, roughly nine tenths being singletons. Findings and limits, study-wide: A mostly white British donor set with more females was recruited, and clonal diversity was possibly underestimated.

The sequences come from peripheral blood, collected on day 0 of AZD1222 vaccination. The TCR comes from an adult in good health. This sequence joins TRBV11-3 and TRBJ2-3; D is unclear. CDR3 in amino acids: CASSLGTDTQYF. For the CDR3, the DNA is TGTGCCAGCAGCTTAGGCACAGATACGCAGTATTTT.